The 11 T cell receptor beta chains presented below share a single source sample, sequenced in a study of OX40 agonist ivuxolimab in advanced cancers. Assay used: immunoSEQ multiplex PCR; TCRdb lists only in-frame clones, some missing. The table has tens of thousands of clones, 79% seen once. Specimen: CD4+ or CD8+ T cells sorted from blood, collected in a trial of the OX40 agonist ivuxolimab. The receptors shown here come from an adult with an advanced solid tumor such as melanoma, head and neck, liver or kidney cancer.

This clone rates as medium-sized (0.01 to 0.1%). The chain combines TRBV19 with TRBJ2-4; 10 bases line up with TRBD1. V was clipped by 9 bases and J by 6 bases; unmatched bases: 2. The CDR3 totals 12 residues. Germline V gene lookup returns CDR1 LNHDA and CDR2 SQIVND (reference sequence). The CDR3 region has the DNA TGTGCCAGCGGACAGGGGGTAAACATTCAGTACTTC. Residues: CASGQGVNIQYF.

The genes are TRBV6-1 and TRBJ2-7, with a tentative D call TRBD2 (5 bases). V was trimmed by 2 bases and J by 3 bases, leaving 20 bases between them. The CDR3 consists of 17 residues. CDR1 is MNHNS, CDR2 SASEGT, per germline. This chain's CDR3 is CASSESFSGLLVYEQYF. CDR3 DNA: TGTGCCAGCAGTGAAAGTTTCTCCGGACTCCTCGTCTACGAGCAGTACTTC.

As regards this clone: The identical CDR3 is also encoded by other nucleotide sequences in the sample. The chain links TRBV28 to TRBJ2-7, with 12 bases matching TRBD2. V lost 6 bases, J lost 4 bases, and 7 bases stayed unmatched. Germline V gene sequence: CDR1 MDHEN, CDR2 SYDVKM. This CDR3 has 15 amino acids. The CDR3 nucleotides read TGTGCCAGCAGATCTCCGGGACTAGCGGGTTACGAGCAGTACTTC. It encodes CASRSPGLAGYEQYF.

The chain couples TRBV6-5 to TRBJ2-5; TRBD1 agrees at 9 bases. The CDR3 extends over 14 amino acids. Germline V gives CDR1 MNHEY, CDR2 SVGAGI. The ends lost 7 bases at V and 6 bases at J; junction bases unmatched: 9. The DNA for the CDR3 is TGTGCCAGCACTCAACAGGGGGCGGCGCAGACCCAGTACTTC. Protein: CASTQQGAAQTQYF.

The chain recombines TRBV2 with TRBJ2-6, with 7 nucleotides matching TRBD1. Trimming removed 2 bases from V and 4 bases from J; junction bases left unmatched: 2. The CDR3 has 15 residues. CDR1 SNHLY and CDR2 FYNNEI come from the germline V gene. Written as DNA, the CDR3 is TGTGCCAGCAGTGAAACAGGGGCGGGGGCCAACGTCCTGACTTTC. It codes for CASSETGAGANVLTF.

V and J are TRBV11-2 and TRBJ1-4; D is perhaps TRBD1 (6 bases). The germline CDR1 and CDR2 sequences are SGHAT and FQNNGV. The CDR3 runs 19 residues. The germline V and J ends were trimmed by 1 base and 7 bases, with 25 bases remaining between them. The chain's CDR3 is CASSLAPRGERGNGEKLFF. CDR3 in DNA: TGTGCCAGCAGCTTAGCGCCCAGGGGCGAACGGGGGAACGGTGAAAAACTGTTTTTT.

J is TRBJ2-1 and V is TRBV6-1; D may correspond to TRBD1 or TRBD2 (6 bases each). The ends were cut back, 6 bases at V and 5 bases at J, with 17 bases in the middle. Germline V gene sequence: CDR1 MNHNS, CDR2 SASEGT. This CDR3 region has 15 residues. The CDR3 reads CASSSGTGGNNEQFF. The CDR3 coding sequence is TGTGCCAGCAGCTCCGGGACTGGGGGCAACAATGAGCAGTTCTTC.

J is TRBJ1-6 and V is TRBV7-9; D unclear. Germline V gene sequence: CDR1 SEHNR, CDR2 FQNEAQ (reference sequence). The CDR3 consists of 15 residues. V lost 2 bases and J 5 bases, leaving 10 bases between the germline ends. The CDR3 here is CASSLFGQDNSPLHF. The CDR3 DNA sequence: TGTGCCAGCAGCTTATTTGGCCAGGATAATTCACCCCTCCACTTT.

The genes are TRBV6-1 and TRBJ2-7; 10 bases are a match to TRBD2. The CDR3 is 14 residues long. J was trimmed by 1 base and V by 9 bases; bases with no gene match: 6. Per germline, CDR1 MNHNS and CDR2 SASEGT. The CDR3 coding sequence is TGTGCCAGTAACGGACTAGCGGAATCCTACGAGCAGTACTTC. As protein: CASNGLAESYEQYF.

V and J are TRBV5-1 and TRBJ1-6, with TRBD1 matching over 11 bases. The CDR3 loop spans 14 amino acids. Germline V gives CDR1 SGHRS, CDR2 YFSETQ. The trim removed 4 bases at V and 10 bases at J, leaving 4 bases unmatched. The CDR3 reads CASSPGQGGSPLHF. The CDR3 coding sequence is TGCGCCAGCAGCCCGGGACAGGGGGGATCACCCCTCCACTTT.

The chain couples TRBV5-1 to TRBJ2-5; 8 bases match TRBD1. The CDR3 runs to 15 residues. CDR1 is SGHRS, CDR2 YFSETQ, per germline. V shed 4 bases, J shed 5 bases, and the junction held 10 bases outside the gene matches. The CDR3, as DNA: TGCGCCAGCAGCCCCGCCGGACAGGGTTTCGAGACCCAGTACTTC. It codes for CASSPAGQGFETQYF.